Below, 8 T cell receptor beta chains from the same sample are listed, as sequenced in a study of blood T cell repertoires in COVID-19. Repertoires were generated with immunoSEQ multiplex PCR, while TCRdb's copy carries only in-frame clones and drops some. Of 83,000 or so clones listed, around nine tenths are singletons. Sequencing was done on a sample of peripheral blood. The source of these receptors is a man at least 80 years old with active or convalescent COVID-19.

The CDR3 sequence: CASSRAGTSGPRYNEQFF. The DNA of the CDR3 is TGTGCCAGCAGCCGAGCCGGGACTAGCGGACCACGTTACAATGAGCAGTTCTTC. The rearrangement links TRBV4-2 to TRBJ2-1; TRBD2 matches at 11 bases. Germline CDR1 LGHNA, CDR2 YNFKEQ. This CDR3 is built from 18 residues. V was clipped by 4 bases and J by 4 bases; unmatched bases: 12.

The rearrangement joins TRBV9 to TRBJ2-2, with D perhaps matching TRBD2 (5 bases). This CDR3 has 14 residues. CDR1 and CDR2 (germline): SGDLS, YYNGEE. V lost 4 bases to trimming and J lost 5 bases, with 12 bases between them. CDR3 sequence reads: CASSRGRGTGELFF. As DNA, the CDR3 is TGTGCCAGCAGCCGGGGTCGGGGAACCGGGGAGCTGTTTTTT.

The V gene is TRBV23-1, the J gene TRBJ2-1; D is possibly TRBD1 (6 bases). TRBV23-1 is designated an ORF whose function remains uncertain. The CDR3 is 16 amino acids. Between the trimmed V and J ends, which lost 2 bases and 5 bases, there was a span of 16 bases. CDR3 sequence (DNA): TGCGCCAGCAGTCAAGAACAGGGTGGGGGAAACAATGAGCAGTTCTTC. Residues: CASSQEQGGGNNEQFF.

CDR3 sequence: CASSLRGSTEAFF. The CDR3 coding sequence is TGTGCCAGCAGCTTAAGGGGCTCGACTGAAGCTTTCTTT. This chain links TRBV11-2 with TRBJ1-1, with D possibly matching TRBD1 (5 bases). V lost 2 bases, J lost 5 bases, and 9 bases lay in between. The V gene's germline CDR1 is SGHAT and CDR2 FQNNGV. The CDR3 sequence is 13 residues long. The full variable domain, with the rest looked up from reference TRBV11-2 and TRBJ1-1, is EAGVAQSPRYKIIEKRQSVAFWCNPISGHATLYWYQQILGQGPKLLIQFQNNGVVDDSQLPKDRFSAERLKGVDSTLKIQPAKLEDSAVYLCASSLRGSTEAFFGQGTRLTVV.

The chain has TRBV3-1 (or the pseudogene TRBV3-2) and TRBJ1-5; D is perhaps TRBD1 (5 bases). The germline V and J ends were trimmed by 1 base and 6 bases, with 10 bases remaining between them. In germline, CDR1 is LGHDT, CDR2 YNNKEL (reference sequence). The CDR3 is 14 residues long. As DNA, the CDR3 is TGTGCCAGCAGCCAAGGGGGCTCAACTCAGCCCCAGCATTTT. This translates into CASSQGGSTQPQHF.

The V and J genes are TRBV28 and TRBJ2-5; TRBD1 matches 8 bases. The CDR3 is 15 amino acids. V lost 4 bases and J lost 5; bases outside the gene matches: 9. The germline V gene has CDR1 MDHEN and CDR2 SYDVKM. The CDR3: CASSSSGGRMETQYF. CDR3 in DNA: TGTGCCAGCAGTTCCTCAGGGGGCCGGATGGAGACCCAGTACTTC.

This chain links TRBV19 with TRBJ1-1; TRBD1 matches 7 bases. Trimming removed 5 bases from V and 11 bases from J; junction bases left unmatched: 11. The CDR3 has 13 residues. From germline, CDR1 is LNHDA and CDR2 SQIVND (reference sequence). Here the CDR3 reads CASSDDRASGAFF. CDR3 coding DNA: TGTGCCAGTAGTGACGACAGGGCCTCCGGGGCTTTCTTT.

The V call is TRBV6-6, the J call TRBJ1-5; 7 nucleotides align to TRBD1. Unmatched junction bases numbered 10, after V lost 4 bases and J lost 7 bases. The germline V gene has CDR1 MNHNY and CDR2 SVGAGI (reference sequence). The CDR3 spans 15 residues. This CDR3 is CASSWDDRDTQPQHF. The CDR3 DNA follows: TGTGCCAGCAGTTGGGATGACAGGGATACACAGCCCCAGCATTTT.